A selection of T cell receptor beta chains follows, all from one sample in a study of blood T cell repertoires in COVID-19. Libraries were prepared by immunoSEQ multiplex PCR; TCRdb keeps only in-frame clonotypes and omits some of them. The data hold around 140,000 clones, with over 60% observed a single time. Input material: peripheral blood. These receptors all stem from a woman aged 70-85 years with acute or convalescent COVID-19. The CDR3 runs from the conserved cysteine through the conserved F or W.

V gene	J gene	CDR3 length	CDR3 protein
TRBV10-3	TRBJ1-5	16	CAISESTGGPGRPQHF
TRBV27	TRBJ2-7	15	CASSFAGGGFYEQYF
TRBV20-1	TRBJ1-4	13	CSASGGGREKLFF
TRBV10-1	TRBJ2-1	13	CASSSIYRTNQFF
TRBV19	TRBJ2-4	17	CASSFGQGEFVKNIQYF
TRBV6-1	TRBJ1-3	13	CASSDRAGNTIYF
TRBV27	TRBJ2-3	15	CASNLKGQGTDTQYF
TRBV5-1	TRBJ2-2	15	CASRRVAGEPGELFF
TRBV28	TRBJ2-7	15	CASSLPGYHSYEQYF
TRBV7-3	TRBJ2-1	18	CASSLTGLAGVGFNEQFF
TRBV5-1	TRBJ1-4	16	CASSGDRGPPNEKLFF
TRBV7-2	TRBJ1-6	18	CASSLERGQSSYNSPLHF
TRBV19	TRBJ1-3	13	CASSWAIGNTIYF
TRBV5-6	TRBJ2-7	17	CASSPPYPTGSSYEQYF
TRBV24-1	TRBJ2-3	14	CATSLSGQGAEQYF
TRBV6-5	TRBJ1-6	13	CASSIDRDSPLHF
TRBV5-1	TRBJ2-7	16	CASSLAPLALGYEQYF
TRBV20-1	TRBJ2-3	15	CSASTGGGPTDTQYF
TRBV7-9	TRBJ1-2	13	CASSLGELRGYTF
TRBV18	TRBJ2-3	15	CASSPQAASTDTQYF
TRBV7-2	TRBJ2-1	15	CASSLGTLRNNEQFF
TRBV27	TRBJ1-5	17	CASSLEALKDSNQPQHF
TRBV7-3	TRBJ2-1	16	CASSSSSGSGDNEQFF
TRBV29-1	TRBJ1-2	15	CSVALLGVANYGYTF
TRBV19	TRBJ2-6	17	CASSILAGGTGANVLTF
TRBV5-4	TRBJ1-1	14	CASRTGTVTTEAFF
TRBV29-1	TRBJ1-2	13	CSVPVQGNYGYTF
TRBV19	TRBJ2-7	13	CASSIEGRNEQYF
TRBV9	TRBJ2-5	15	CASSWGLAVQETQYF
TRBV29-1	TRBJ1-1	11	CSVRINTEAFF
TRBV9	TRBJ2-7	16	CASSTGGTSGSYEQYF
TRBV5-1	TRBJ2-3	16	CASSLGASGITDTQYF
TRBV5-4	TRBJ1-6	16	CASSSGGTGSNSPLHF
TRBV27	TRBJ1-1	14	CASSLYGEDTEAFF
TRBV6-5	TRBJ1-3	15	CASSLGTGTGNTIYF
TRBV6-1	TRBJ2-5	14	CASSERGGSETQYF
TRBV6-6	TRBJ1-2	14	CASSYVAANYGYTF
TRBV2	TRBJ1-4	16	CASRTGRGGLLEKLFF
TRBV6-1	TRBJ2-7	14	CASSEAERAGEQYF
TRBV6-5	TRBJ1-1	15	CASSKGQGIWTEAFF
TRBV7-2	TRBJ1-5	15	CASSLSQGIGQPQHF
TRBV19	TRBJ1-6	15	CASRYTGEYNSPLHF